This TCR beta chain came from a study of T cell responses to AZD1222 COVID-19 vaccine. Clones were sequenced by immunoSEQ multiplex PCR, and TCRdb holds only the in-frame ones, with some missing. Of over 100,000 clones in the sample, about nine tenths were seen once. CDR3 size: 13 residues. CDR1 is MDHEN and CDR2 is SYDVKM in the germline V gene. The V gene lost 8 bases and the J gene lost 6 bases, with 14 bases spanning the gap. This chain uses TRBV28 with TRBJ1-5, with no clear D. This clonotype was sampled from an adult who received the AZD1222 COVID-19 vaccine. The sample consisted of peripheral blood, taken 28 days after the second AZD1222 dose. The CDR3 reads CASGSYPGQPQHF. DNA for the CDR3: TGTGCCAGCGGTTCTTACCCGGGTCAGCCCCAGCATTTT. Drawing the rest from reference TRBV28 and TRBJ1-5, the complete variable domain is DVKVTQSSRYLVKRTGEKVFLECVQDMDHENMFWYRQDPGLGLRLIYFSYDVKMKEKGDIPEGYSVSREKKERFSLILESASTNQTSMYLCASGSYPGQPQHFGDGTRLSIL.